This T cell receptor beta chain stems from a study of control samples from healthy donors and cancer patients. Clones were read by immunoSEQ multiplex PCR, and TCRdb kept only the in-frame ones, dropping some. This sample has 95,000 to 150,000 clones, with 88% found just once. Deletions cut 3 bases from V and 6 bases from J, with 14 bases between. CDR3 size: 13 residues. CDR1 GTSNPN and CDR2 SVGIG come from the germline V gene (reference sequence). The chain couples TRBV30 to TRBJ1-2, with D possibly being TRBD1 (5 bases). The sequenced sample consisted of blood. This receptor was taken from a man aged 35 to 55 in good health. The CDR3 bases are TGTGCCTGGAGCCATCAGGAGGGGAATGGCTACACCTTC. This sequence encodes CAWSHQEGNGYTF.